Described below is a single T cell receptor beta chain sequence and its context. The ends were cut back, 3 bases at V and 7 bases at J, with 13 bases in the middle. The CDR3 is 14 residues long. Germline values: CDR1 SGHDN, CDR2 FVKESK. The protocol was immunoSEQ multiplex PCR, while the TCRdb copy is restricted to in-frame clones and leaves out a portion. The profile covers about 280,000 clones, with approximately 85% appearing a single time and 10% to 15% taken by the ten largest. This sample was taken from a study of blood T cell repertoires in COVID-19. Study details: Acute and convalescent COVID-19 samples came from the United States, Italy and Spain. T cells, B-cell-depleted T cells, or PBMCs supplied cDNA or gDNA.

Sequencing was carried out using peripheral blood. The receptor was isolated from a human donor in a cohort sampled during active COVID-19. The J gene is TRBJ2-1, the V gene TRBV14, with D unresolved. The CDR3 DNA reads TGTGCCAGCAGCCAGTTGCTAGGAAGGAATGAGCAGTTCTTC. Amino acid sequence: CASSQLLGRNEQFF.